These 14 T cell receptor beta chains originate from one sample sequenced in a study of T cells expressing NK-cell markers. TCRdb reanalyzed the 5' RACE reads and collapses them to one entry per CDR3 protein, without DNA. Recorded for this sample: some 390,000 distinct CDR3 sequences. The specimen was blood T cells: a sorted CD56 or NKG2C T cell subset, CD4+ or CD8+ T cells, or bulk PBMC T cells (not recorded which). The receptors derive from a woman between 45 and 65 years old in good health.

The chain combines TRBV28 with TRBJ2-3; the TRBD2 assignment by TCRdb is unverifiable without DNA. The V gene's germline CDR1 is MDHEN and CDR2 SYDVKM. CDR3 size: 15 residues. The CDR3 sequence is CASTLSTGVTDTQYF.

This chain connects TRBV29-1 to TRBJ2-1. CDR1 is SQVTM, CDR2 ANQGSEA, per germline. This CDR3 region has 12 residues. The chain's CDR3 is CSVDGRYNEQFF.

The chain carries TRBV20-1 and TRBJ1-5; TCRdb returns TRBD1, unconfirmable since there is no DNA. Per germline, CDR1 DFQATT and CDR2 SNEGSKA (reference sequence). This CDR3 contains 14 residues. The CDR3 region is CSASYDRPERPQHF.

The CDR3 here is CSVPGNPDTQYF. This chain connects TRBV29-1 to TRBJ2-3; there is no DNA to check the TCRdb D call of TRBD1. The CDR3 has 12 residues. Germline CDR1 and CDR2: SQVTM and ANQGSEA.

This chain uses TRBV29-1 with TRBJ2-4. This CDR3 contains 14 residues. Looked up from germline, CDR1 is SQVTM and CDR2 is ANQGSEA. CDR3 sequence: CSVEEGSQGNIQYF.

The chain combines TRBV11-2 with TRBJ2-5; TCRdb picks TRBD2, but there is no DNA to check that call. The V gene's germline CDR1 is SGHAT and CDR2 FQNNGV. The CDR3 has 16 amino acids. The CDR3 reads CASRDTRGFPGETQYF.

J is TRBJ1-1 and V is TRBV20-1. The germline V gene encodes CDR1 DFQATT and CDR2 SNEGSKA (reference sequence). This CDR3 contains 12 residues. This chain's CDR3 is CSTRGGWTEAFF.

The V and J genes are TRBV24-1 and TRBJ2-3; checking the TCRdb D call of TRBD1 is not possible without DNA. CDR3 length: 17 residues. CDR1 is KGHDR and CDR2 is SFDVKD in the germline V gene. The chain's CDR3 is CATSDFIGTGSTDTQYF.

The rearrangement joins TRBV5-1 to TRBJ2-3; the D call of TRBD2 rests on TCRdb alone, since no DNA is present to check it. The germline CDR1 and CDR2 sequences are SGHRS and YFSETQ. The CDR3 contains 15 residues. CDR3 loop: CASSSGLAGDDTQYF.

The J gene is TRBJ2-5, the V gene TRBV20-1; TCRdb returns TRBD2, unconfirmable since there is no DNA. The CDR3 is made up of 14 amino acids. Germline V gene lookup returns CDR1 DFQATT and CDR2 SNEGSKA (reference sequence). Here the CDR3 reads CSAFLAGVGETQYF.

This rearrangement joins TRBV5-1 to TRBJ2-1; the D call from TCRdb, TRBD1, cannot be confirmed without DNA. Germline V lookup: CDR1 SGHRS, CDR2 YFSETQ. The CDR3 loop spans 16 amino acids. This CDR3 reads CASSLESGQGRNEQFF.

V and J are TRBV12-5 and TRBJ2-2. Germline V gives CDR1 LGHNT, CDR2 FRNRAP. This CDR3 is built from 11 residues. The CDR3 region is CAAKTPGELFF.

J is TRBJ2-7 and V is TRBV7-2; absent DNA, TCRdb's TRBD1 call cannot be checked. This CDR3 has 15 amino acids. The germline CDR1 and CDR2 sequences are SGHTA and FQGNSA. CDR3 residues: CASSLAQGQGYEQYF.

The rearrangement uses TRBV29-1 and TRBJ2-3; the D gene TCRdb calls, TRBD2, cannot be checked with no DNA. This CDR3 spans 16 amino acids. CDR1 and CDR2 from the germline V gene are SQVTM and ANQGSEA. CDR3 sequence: CSAHPLAGGPRDTQYF.